One sample yielded the 10 T cell receptor beta chains listed below, sequenced in a study of T cells after yellow fever vaccination. TCRdb re-called the 5' RACE reads with MiXCR, one entry per CDR3 protein. This table holds roughly 500,000 distinct CDR3 sequences, roughly 19% found once. Sequences were derived from PBMCs, sampled 15 days after the yellow fever booster vaccination. These TCRs come from a man aged 25-40 years who received the YFV17D yellow fever vaccine.

This sequence joins TRBV27 and TRBJ1-2; the D is unclear. The CDR3 runs 13 residues. The germline CDR1 and CDR2 sequences are MNHEY and SMNVEV (reference sequence). V was pared by 2 bases and J by 8 bases, with 12 bases between. This chain's CDR3 is CASSLNGGVGYTF. In DNA form, the CDR3 reads TGTGCCAGCAGTTTAAACGGCGGGGTCGGCTACACCTTC.

The chain combines TRBV4-3 with TRBJ1-6, with no clear D. Germline V gene lookup returns CDR1 LGHNA and CDR2 YSLEER. This CDR3 contains 15 residues. V dropped 0 bases and J dropped 9 bases, with 12 bases sitting between them. The CDR3 here is CASSQDYRVGSPLHF. The CDR3 DNA reads TGCGCCAGCAGCCAAGATTATAGGGTTGGTTCACCCCTCCACTTT.

Only a few counts were recorded for this clonotype. V gene TRBV3-1 combines with J gene TRBJ2-5, with TRBD2 matching 14 bases. The CDR3 length is 16 residues. From germline, CDR1 is LGHDT and CDR2 YNNKEL (reference sequence). Trimming cost V 3 bases and J 5 bases; bases outside gene matches: 5. This CDR3 is CASSHGTSGRRETQYF. DNA of the CDR3: TGTGCCAGCAGCCACGGGACTAGCGGGAGAAGGGAGACCCAGTACTTC.

This clonotype occurred many times. The chain links TRBV7-2 to TRBJ1-1, with 10 bases lining up with TRBD1. The CDR3 sequence is 14 residues long. J gave up 7 bases and V 5 bases, and 7 bases lay outside the gene matches. The germline CDR1 and CDR2 sequences are SGHTA and FQGNSA. The CDR3 reads CASSPRQGAGEAFF. The CDR3 nucleotides read TGTGCCAGCAGCCCCAGACAGGGGGCCGGTGAAGCTTTCTTT. The full variable domain, rest sourced from reference TRBV7-2 and TRBJ1-1, is GAGVSQSPSNKVTEKGKDVELRCDPISGHTALYWYRQSLGQGLEFLIYFQGNSAPDKSGLPSDRFSAERTGGSVSTLTIQRTQQEDSAVYLCASSPRQGAGEAFFGQGTRLTVV.

This clonotype has ten or more counts. The chain carries TRBV3-1 and TRBJ1-5, with a possible D match to TRBD1 (6 bases). CDR3 size: 15 residues. Germline CDR1 LGHDT, CDR2 YNNKEL (reference sequence). V was pared by 3 bases and J by 5 bases, with 14 bases between. CDR3 in amino acids: CASSHFTGWDQPQHF. CDR3 DNA sequence: TGTGCCAGCAGCCACTTCACAGGGTGGGATCAGCCCCAGCATTTT.

This chain links TRBV11-1 with TRBJ2-3; tentative D call: TRBD2 (6 bases). Trimming removed 5 bases from V and 0 bases from J, with 24 bases in between. CDR1 and CDR2 from the germline V gene are SGHAT and FQDESV (reference sequence). The CDR3 runs to 19 residues. CDR3 DNA: TGTGCCAGCAGCCGACTGGCGCTCCTTGGGGGGACCAGCACAGATACGCAGTATTTT. It yields the protein CASSRLALLGGTSTDTQYF.

This clonotype has more than one count but fewer than ten. V is TRBV5-5 and J is TRBJ1-5, with TRBD1 identical over 7 bases. J gave up 4 bases and V 2 bases, and 9 bases lay outside the gene matches. The germline CDR1 and CDR2 sequences are SGHKS and YYEKEE (reference sequence). The CDR3 has 16 amino acids. CDR3 sequence reads: CASSFGGTVGNQPQHF. CDR3 sequence (DNA): TGTGCCAGCAGCTTTGGTGGGACAGTGGGGAATCAGCCCCAGCATTTT.

This chain joins TRBV19 and TRBJ2-1; TRBD2 matches at 8 bases. This CDR3 comprises 13 residues. CDR1 and CDR2 from the germline V gene are LNHDA and SQIVND (reference sequence). V was pared by 7 bases and J by 4 bases, with 3 bases of the junction left unmatched. CDR3 nucleotide sequence: TGTGCCAGTACCCGGGAGGGGTACAATGAGCAGTTCTTC. It is translated as CASTREGYNEQFF.

This clonotype was found once. V gene TRBV19 combines with J gene TRBJ1-5; tentative D call: TRBD1 (5 bases). In germline, CDR1 is LNHDA, CDR2 SQIVND (reference sequence). The CDR3 sequence is 16 residues long. V was trimmed by 0 bases and J by 2 bases, leaving 11 bases between them. Here the CDR3 reads CASSIEAGYGNQPQHF. Written as DNA, the CDR3 is TGTGCCAGTAGTATAGAGGCAGGGTACGGCAATCAGCCCCAGCATTTT.

This clonotype was counted many times. The CDR3 loop is CASSSLAGTDTQYF. The CDR3 region has the DNA TGTGCCAGCAGTTCCCTCGCAGGGACAGATACGCAGTATTTT. This rearrangement joins TRBV28 to TRBJ2-3, with D possibly matching TRBD1 (5 bases). Germline V gene sequence: CDR1 MDHEN, CDR2 SYDVKM. CDR3 length equals 14 residues. Trimming took off 4 bases at V and 3 bases at J, with 11 bases between the two ends.